Following are 23 T cell receptor beta chains from one sample sequenced in a study of cytomegalovirus exposure and HLA in healthy donors. The PCR ran on 60 Vbeta and 13 Jbeta primers. Using immunoSEQ multiplex PCR, the repertoire was profiled, and TCRdb retains in-frame clones only, with some absent. The sample holds about 140,000 clones, 60% to 80% seen once. The material sequenced was PBMCs. These receptors were collected from a male donor in good health and CMV-seronegative.

The chain employs TRBV6-5 and TRBJ2-7; D may be TRBD1 (6 bases). This CDR3 comprises 15 residues. V lost 4 bases and J 2 bases, leaving 15 bases between the germline ends. Germline V gene data show CDR1 as MNHEY and CDR2 as SVGAGI. DNA of the CDR3: TGTGCCAGCAGTTTCGCCGGGACATCAACCTACGAGCAGTACTTC. Translation gives CASSFAGTSTYEQYF.

The chain links TRBV4-2 to TRBJ2-7; 8 nucleotides match TRBD1. Germline assignment: CDR1 LGHNA and CDR2 YNFKEQ. The CDR3 is made up of 18 amino acids. The V gene end was trimmed by 0 bases and the J gene end by 5 bases; junction bases not matched to a gene: 15. In nucleotides, the CDR3 is TGTGCCAGCAGCCAAGAAATGCGTGGTACGGGACAGGAGAACGAGCAGTACTTC. Amino acid sequence: CASSQEMRGTGQENEQYF.

The CDR3 loop is CASSRETNTEAFF. The CDR3 DNA follows: TGTGCCAGCAGCAGGGAGACGAACACTGAAGCTTTCTTT. The chain combines TRBV7-2 with TRBJ1-1; D uncertain. V was trimmed by 5 bases and J by 1 base, leaving 8 bases between them. The CDR3 is 13 residues long. The V gene's germline CDR1 is SGHTA and CDR2 FQGNSA.

V usage is TRBV28 and J usage is TRBJ1-2, with a weak D call TRBD1 (5 bases). Deletions cut 6 bases from V and 0 bases from J, with 11 bases between. Per the germline V gene, CDR1 is MDHEN and CDR2 is SYDVKM. The CDR3 consists of 14 residues. For the CDR3, the DNA is TGTGCCAGCAGCCCGGGGGAAGCTAACTATGGCTACACCTTC. Amino acid sequence: CASSPGEANYGYTF.

The J gene is TRBJ2-1, the V gene TRBV2, with 10 positions matching TRBD2. With 9 bases clipped from V and 15 bases from J, the junction kept 23 bases outside the gene matches. This CDR3 is built from 16 residues. Germline loops: CDR1 SNHLY, CDR2 FYNNEI. CDR3 sequence reads: CARGDLQGLAIQTPFF. DNA of the CDR3: TGTGCCAGGGGGGACTTACAGGGACTAGCGATTCAAACCCCGTTCTTC. Full variable domain (missing parts from reference TRBV2 and TRBJ2-1): EPEVTQTPSHQVTQMGQEVILRCVPISNHLYFYWYRQILGQKVEFLVSFYNNEISEKSEIFDDQFSVERPDGSNFTLKIRSTKLEDSAMYFCARGDLQGLAIQTPFFGPGTRLTVL.

The chain couples TRBV7-2 to TRBJ2-1; D may be TRBD2 (6 bases). Germline values: CDR1 SGHTA, CDR2 FQGNSA. The CDR3 totals 17 residues. V was clipped by 5 bases and J by 5 bases, with 22 bases between them. The CDR3 region is CASSLRGRGIPHNEQFF. CDR3 nucleotide sequence: TGTGCCAGCAGCCTGAGGGGCCGGGGGATCCCCCACAATGAGCAGTTCTTC.

The rearrangement links TRBV5-1 to TRBJ1-1; 11 bases align to TRBD1. The junction had 9 bases not matched to a gene; V was cut back by 5 bases and J by 0 bases. Germline V lookup: CDR1 SGHRS, CDR2 YFSETQ. CDR3 length: 17 residues. The DNA for the CDR3 is TGCGCCAGCAGATCGGGACAGGGGGGAAAGATGAACACTGAAGCTTTCTTT. This translates into CASRSGQGGKMNTEAFF. The full variable domain, with the rest looked up from reference TRBV5-1 and TRBJ1-1, is KAGVTQTPRYLIKTRGQQVTLSCSPISGHRSVSWYQQTPGQGLQFLFEYFSETQRNKGNFPGRFSGRQFSNSRSEMNVSTLELGDSALYLCASRSGQGGKMNTEAFFGQGTRLTVV.

The genes are TRBV9 and TRBJ1-1, with D possibly TRBD1 on 6 matching bases. In germline, CDR1 is SGDLS, CDR2 YYNGEE. V dropped 3 bases and J dropped 1 base, with 22 bases sitting between them. The CDR3 has 18 residues. The CDR3: CASSDFLTGIGANTEAFF. CDR3 bases: TGTGCCAGCAGCGATTTCTTAACAGGGATCGGCGCGAACACTGAAGCTTTCTTT.

The chain is built from TRBV2 and TRBJ2-5; D uncertain. CDR1 and CDR2 from the germline V gene are SNHLY and FYNNEI. This CDR3 spans 11 amino acids. With 6 bases removed from V and 2 bases from J, the gap between germline ends came to 4 bases. The CDR3 sequence: CASRAQETQYF. The CDR3 bases are TGTGCCAGCAGAGCACAAGAGACCCAGTACTTC. Full variable domain (missing parts from reference TRBV2 and TRBJ2-5): EPEVTQTPSHQVTQMGQEVILRCVPISNHLYFYWYRQILGQKVEFLVSFYNNEISEKSEIFDDQFSVERPDGSNFTLKIRSTKLEDSAMYFCASRAQETQYFGPGTRLLVL.

The chain couples TRBV4-1 to TRBJ2-3, with 10 nucleotides matching TRBD1. Looked up from germline, CDR1 is MGHRA and CDR2 is YSYEKL. V gave up 4 bases and J gave up 4 bases; unmatched junction bases: 8. The CDR3 length is 16 residues. The CDR3 DNA reads TGCGCCAGCAGCCGAGTACCGGGACAGGGGTCAGATACGCAGTATTTT. Protein: CASSRVPGQGSDTQYF.

The V gene is TRBV28, the J gene TRBJ1-5; D possibly corresponds to TRBD1 (6 bases). CDR1 is MDHEN and CDR2 is SYDVKM in the germline V gene. This CDR3 has 17 residues. The V and J ends lost 2 bases and 6 bases respectively, with 20 bases between them. In nucleotides, the CDR3 is TGTGCCAGCAGTTTAGCTTCGAAGGGGGAGCGGAGTCAGCCCCAGCATTTT. Its protein product is CASSLASKGERSQPQHF. Full variable domain (missing parts from reference TRBV28 and TRBJ1-5): DVKVTQSSRYLVKRTGEKVFLECVQDMDHENMFWYRQDPGLGLRLIYFSYDVKMKEKGDIPEGYSVSREKKERFSLILESASTNQTSMYLCASSLASKGERSQPQHFGDGTRLSIL.

This chain links TRBV30 with TRBJ1-2; a weak D match, TRBD1 (6 bases). Germline values: CDR1 GTSNPN, CDR2 SVGIG (reference sequence). Deletions cut 3 bases from V and 2 bases from J, with 13 bases between. The CDR3 is made up of 14 amino acids. CDR3 protein: CAWRIQGGNYGYTF. The CDR3 DNA follows: TGTGCCTGGAGGATACAGGGTGGCAACTATGGCTACACCTTC.

The chain couples TRBV7-9 to TRBJ1-4, with 8 bases matching TRBD1. This CDR3 has 14 residues. In germline, CDR1 is SEHNR, CDR2 FQNEAQ (reference sequence). V shed 4 bases, J shed 8 bases, and the junction held 6 bases outside the gene matches. The CDR3 nucleotides read TGTGCCAGCAGCTCAGGGGGCACGGTGGAAAAACTGTTTTTT. It encodes CASSSGGTVEKLFF.

CDR3 sequence reads: CASSVAPSDEQFF. CDR3 sequence (DNA): TGTGCCAGCAGCGTAGCTCCCTCGGATGAGCAGTTCTTC. The chain links TRBV9 to TRBJ2-1; D call uncertain. Per the germline V gene, CDR1 is SGDLS and CDR2 is YYNGEE. V was clipped by 0 bases and J by 8 bases, with 9 bases between them. The CDR3 totals 13 residues.

V and J are TRBV19 and TRBJ1-2; D is ambiguous. In germline, CDR1 is LNHDA, CDR2 SQIVND (reference sequence). Trimming cost V 6 bases and J 5 bases, with 16 bases left between them. There are 14 residues in the CDR3. The CDR3 bases are TGTGCCAGTAGCCCCATGTCAAGCCCGTATGGCTACACCTTC. Encoded protein: CASSPMSSPYGYTF.

This rearrangement joins TRBV18 to TRBJ2-2; D is unclear. The CDR3 contains 16 residues. V lost 2 bases and J lost 6, with 16 bases in between. Germline V gives CDR1 KGHSH, CDR2 LQKENI. The CDR3 region has the DNA TGTGCCAGCTCACCAGGCCAGGTTTCCCTCCCCGGGGAGCTGTTTTTT. Protein sequence: CASSPGQVSLPGELFF.

The chain couples TRBV28 to TRBJ1-2; tentative D call: TRBD1 (5 bases). CDR1 and CDR2 from the germline V gene are MDHEN and SYDVKM. CDR3 length: 15 amino acids. Trimming removed 7 bases from V and 4 bases from J, with 19 bases in between. CDR3: CASTEWSGSGYGYTF. The CDR3 DNA sequence: TGTGCCAGCACCGAATGGTCAGGGTCGGGCTATGGCTACACCTTC.

V gene TRBV5-1 combines with J gene TRBJ2-1; 8 bases match TRBD2. The CDR3 consists of 14 residues. Germline CDR1 reads SGHRS; CDR2 reads YFSETQ. The ends lost 0 bases at V and 6 bases at J; junction bases unmatched: 2. CDR3 DNA sequence: TGCGCCAGCAGCTTGGCAGCGGGAGCCAATGAGCAGTTCTTC. Protein product: CASSLAAGANEQFF.

The CDR3 coding sequence is TGTGCCAGCAGCTTAGGGAGGCTAGCCGACACCGGGGAGCTGTTTTTT. Its protein product is CASSLGRLADTGELFF. This chain joins TRBV7-9 and TRBJ2-2, with a tentative D call TRBD2 (5 bases). CDR1 and CDR2 (germline): SEHNR, FQNEAQ (reference sequence). V shed 1 base and J shed 3 bases, with 12 bases lying between them. The CDR3 has 16 amino acids. The variable domain in full, with the rest retrieved from reference TRBV7-9 and TRBJ2-2, is DTGVSQNPRHKITKRGQNVTFRCDPISEHNRLYWYRQTLGQGPEFLTYFQNEAQLEKSRLLSDRFSAERPKGSFSTLEIQRTEQGDSAMYLCASSLGRLADTGELFFGEGSRLTVL.

This clone was seen a single time. V usage is TRBV10-3 and J usage is TRBJ2-1; 10 bases match TRBD2. Germline CDR1 and CDR2: ENHRY and SYGVKD. The V and J ends lost 11 bases and 10 bases, in that order; junction bases with no gene match: 17. The CDR3 covers 15 residues. The CDR3 loop is CASRREAGGQREQFF. CDR3 sequence (DNA): TGTGCCTCCCGGCGAGAAGCGGGGGGGCAGAGAGAGCAGTTCTTC.

This clone was found a few times. CDR3 residues: CASSQDTGQGAEQYF. The DNA for the CDR3 is TGCGCCAGCAGCCAAGATACGGGACAGGGCGCCGAGCAGTACTTC. The chain is built from TRBV4-3 and TRBJ2-7; 9 nucleotides align to TRBD1. This CDR3 comprises 15 residues. V trimming: 0 bases; J trimming: 6 bases; junction bases outside the gene matches: 6. Per germline, CDR1 LGHNA and CDR2 YSLEER.

This clone was seen only once. Here the CDR3 reads CASSYSGSGLYF. The CDR3 DNA sequence: TGTGCCAGCAGTTATTCCGGGAGTGGCCTGTACTTC. V and J are TRBV6-5 and TRBJ2-7; D might be TRBD2 (6 bases). Trimming shortened V by 3 bases and J by 12 bases, and 15 bases separated the two germline ends. The germline V gene encodes CDR1 MNHEY and CDR2 SVGAGI. The CDR3 runs 12 residues.

The chain carries TRBV5-1 and TRBJ1-2; tentative D call: TRBD1 (6 bases). CDR1 and CDR2 from the germline V gene are SGHRS and YFSETQ. V lost 0 bases to trimming and J lost 0 bases, with 9 bases between them. This CDR3 region has 15 residues. The chain's CDR3 is CASSLGGGTNYGYTF. The CDR3, as DNA: TGCGCCAGCAGCTTGGGAGGGGGAACTAACTATGGCTACACCTTC.